In this sample, the clone carrying this T cell receptor (beta chain) turned up many times. Its target is not known. These data come from a study of T cell repertoires in cytomegalovirus infection. About the research overall: Epitope selection comprised recently identified HLA-C-restricted CMV epitopes and well-studied HLA-B-restricted CMV epitopes. Both CMV infection and a matching HLA type were indicated by public TCR beta signatures.

General observations from the study: HLA-C-restricted CMV-specific TCR beta clonotypes prevailed in the ex vivo response. Public TCR beta family frequency separated CMV-and-HLA carriers, including in an independent cohort.

Germline V gives CDR1 SEHNR, CDR2 FQNEAQ (reference sequence). V was clipped by 5 bases and J by 5 bases, with 19 bases between them. The CDR3 has 16 amino acids. One entry per CDR3 protein results from TCRdb running MiXCR on the reads. The table records a few hundred thousand distinct CDR3 sequences, about two fifths of them present only once. Specimen: cultured PBMCs, collected from culture after CMV antigen stimulation. The gene calls are TRBV7-9 and TRBJ2-1; D is possibly TRBD2 (6 bases). This clonotype was sampled from a human donor in good health (CMV status not recorded). Some clones in this sample may be carry-over from other donors' samples. CDR3 residues: CASSPPPEGLNNEQFF. The CDR3 DNA reads TGTGCCAGCAGCCCCCCCCCGGAGGGACTGAACAATGAGCAGTTCTTC.